This TCR beta chain was sequenced for a study of PD-L1 blockade in urothelial cancer. The CDR3 has 15 amino acids. J was trimmed by 6 bases and V by 5 bases; bases with no gene match: 10. Germline V lookup: CDR1 KGHSH, CDR2 LQKENI. Time point denoted: pretreatment peripheral blood. Urothelial carcinoma, locally advanced or metastatic, affected the patients. Data came from immunoSEQ multiplex PCR; TCRdb stores just in-frame clones and leaves some out. The sample holds some 50,000 clones, 87% seen once. The chain recombines TRBV18 with TRBJ2-7; 10 positions agree with TRBD1. The material sequenced was PBMCs, taken around atezolizumab (anti-PD-L1) treatment. The TCR sequence derives from a woman aged 60 to 75 with urothelial cancer. The CDR3 nucleotides are TGTGCCAGCTCATCATCGGGACAGGGGAGGTCCGAGCAGTACTTC. As protein: CASSSSGQGRSEQYF.